This section outlines one TCR beta chain sequence together with its context. The CDR3 loop spans 14 amino acids. V was clipped by 8 bases and J by 0 bases, with 10 bases between them. The germline gives CDR1 KGHSH, CDR2 LQKENI. Clones were read by immunoSEQ multiplex PCR, and TCRdb kept only the in-frame ones, dropping some. The table includes about 93,000 clones, around 92% detected once. The record originates from a study of T cell changes during pregnancy in multiple sclerosis. The source was peripheral blood, collected after pregnancy. The source is a female donor in good health, enrolled as a control in a pregnancy study. The chain has TRBV18 and TRBJ1-4; D call uncertain. Here the CDR3 DNA reads TGTGCCAGCCGTCGAGAGCCAACTAATGAAAAACTGTTTTTT. Protein product: CASRREPTNEKLFF. Variable domain in full (rest from reference TRBV18 and TRBJ1-4): NAGVMQNPRHLVRRRGQEARLRCSPMKGHSHVYWYRQLPEEGLKFMVYLQKENIIDESGMPKERFSAEFPKEGPSILRIQQVVRGDSAAYFCASRREPTNEKLFFGSGTQLSVL.